This T cell receptor beta chain was identified during a study of cytomegalovirus exposure and HLA in healthy donors. Germline V gives CDR1 MGHRA, CDR2 YSYEKL. V dropped 5 bases and J dropped 4 bases, with 17 bases sitting between them. The CDR3 is 15 amino acids. PCR used 60 Vbeta primers and 13 Jbeta primers. Profiled with immunoSEQ multiplex PCR; TCRdb holds only in-frame clones, not every one. The sample includes about 110,000 clones, over 70% seen only once; the top ten take about 9.1%. This chain uses TRBV4-1 with TRBJ1-2; D not certain. The clonotype comes from a woman in her forties in good health and CMV-seropositive. Material for sequencing was PBMCs. The CDR3 loop reads CASSSPLVRGYGYTF. The CDR3 coding sequence is TGCGCCAGCAGCTCACCGCTTGTGAGAGGCTATGGCTACACCTTC.